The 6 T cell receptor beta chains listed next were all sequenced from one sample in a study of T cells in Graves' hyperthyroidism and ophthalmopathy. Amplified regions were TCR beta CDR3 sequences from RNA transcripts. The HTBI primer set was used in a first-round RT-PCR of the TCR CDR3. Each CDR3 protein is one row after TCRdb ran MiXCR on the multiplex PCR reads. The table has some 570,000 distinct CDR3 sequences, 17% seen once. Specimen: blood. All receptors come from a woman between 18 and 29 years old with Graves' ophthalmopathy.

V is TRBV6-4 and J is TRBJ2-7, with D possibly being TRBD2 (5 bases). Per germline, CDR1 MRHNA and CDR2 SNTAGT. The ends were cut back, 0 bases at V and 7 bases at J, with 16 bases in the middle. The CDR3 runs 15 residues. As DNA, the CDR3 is TGTGCCAGCAGTGACTCCGGGGTGTCAAGGTGGGAGCAGTACTTC. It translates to CASSDSGVSRWEQYF.

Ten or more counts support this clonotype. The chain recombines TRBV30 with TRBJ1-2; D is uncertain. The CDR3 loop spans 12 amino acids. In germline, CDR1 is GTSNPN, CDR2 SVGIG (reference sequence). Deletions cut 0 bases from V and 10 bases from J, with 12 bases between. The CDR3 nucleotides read TGTGCCTGGAGTGTGAGGTCGTTTTACTACACCTTC. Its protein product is CAWSVRSFYYTF.

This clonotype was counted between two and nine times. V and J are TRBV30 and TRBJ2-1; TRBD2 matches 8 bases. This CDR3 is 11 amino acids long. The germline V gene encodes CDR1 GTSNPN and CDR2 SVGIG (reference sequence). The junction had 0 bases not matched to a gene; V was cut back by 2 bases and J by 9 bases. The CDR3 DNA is TGTGCCTGGAGTCGGGGGGGTGAGCAGTTCTTC. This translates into CAWSRGGEQFF.

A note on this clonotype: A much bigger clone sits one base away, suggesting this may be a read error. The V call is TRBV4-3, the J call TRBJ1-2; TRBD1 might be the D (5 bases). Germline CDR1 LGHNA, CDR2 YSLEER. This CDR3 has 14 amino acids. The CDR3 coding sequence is TGCGTCAGCAGCCAAGAAGAGGGGCCCTATGGCTACACCTTC. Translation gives CVSSQEEGPYGYTF.

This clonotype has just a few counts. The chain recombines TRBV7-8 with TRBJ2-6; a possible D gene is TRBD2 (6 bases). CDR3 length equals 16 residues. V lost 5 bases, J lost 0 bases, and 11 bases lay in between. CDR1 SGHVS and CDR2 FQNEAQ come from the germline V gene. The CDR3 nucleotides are TGTGCCAGCAGCCGGGAGCGCGGCTCTGGGGCCAACGTCCTGACTTTC. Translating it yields CASSRERGSGANVLTF.

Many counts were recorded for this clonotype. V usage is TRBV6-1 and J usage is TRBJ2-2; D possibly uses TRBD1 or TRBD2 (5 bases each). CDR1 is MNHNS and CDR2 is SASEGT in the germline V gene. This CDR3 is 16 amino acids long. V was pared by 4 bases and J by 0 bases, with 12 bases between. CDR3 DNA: TGTGCCAGCAGTGCACGGGGCTACGCGAACACCGGGGAGCTGTTTTTT. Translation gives CASSARGYANTGELFF.